The sequence of this T cell receptor beta chain was determined in a study of T cell responses to AZD1222 COVID-19 vaccine. The study, taken as a whole, reports: Spike-specific TCR breadth and depth grew following two AZD1222 doses. The peak T cell response came first, and repertoires were sampled only after it. Donors were largely white British and mainly female; clonal diversity was possibly underestimated. The study identified only five to seven AZD1222 recipients as seropositive at baseline.

Libraries were prepared by immunoSEQ multiplex PCR; TCRdb keeps only in-frame clonotypes and omits some of them. The profile shows 55,000 to 65,000 clones, more than 60% of them singletons. This clone was recorded once. No antigen is known for it. Trimming removed 1 base from V and 9 bases from J; junction bases left unmatched: 8. The CDR3 runs to 15 residues. Per the germline V gene, CDR1 is SGHNT and CDR2 is YENEEA. The V and J genes are TRBV11-3 and TRBJ2-1, with 8 bases lining up with TRBD1. The source of this sequence is an adult who received the AZD1222 COVID-19 vaccine. Sequenced material: peripheral blood, taken 28 days after the second AZD1222 dose. CDR3 sequence: CASSLGDRRFGEQFF. The CDR3 DNA reads TGTGCCAGCAGCTTAGGGGACAGGCGATTCGGTGAGCAGTTCTTC. Together with reference TRBV11-3 and TRBJ2-1, the CDR3 gives the full variable domain: EAGVVQSPRYKIIEKKQPVAFWCNPISGHNTLYWYLQNLGQGPELLIRYENEEAVDDSQLPKDRFSAERLKGVDSTLKIQPAELGDSAVYLCASSLGDRRFGEQFFGPGTRLTVL.